These 18 T cell receptor beta chains were all obtained from the same sample, sequenced in a study of Tregs in tolerant kidney transplant recipients (dated by TCRdb to between 2019 and 2020). The library was made by the immunoSEQ multiplex PCR assay. Sourced from immuneACCESS, this table was stored by TCRdb with only in-frame sequences that have V and J called. A share of the clones is absent; for the studies checked, an unresolved V gene accounts for under half, and the remainder has no known explanation. Present in this sample are roughly 120,000 clones, around nine tenths of which were seen just once. The ten largest make up more than 0.5% of the sample. The specimen sequenced was CD4+ T cells from blood. The receptors stem from a human donor in good health.

The rearrangement joins TRBV4-2 to TRBJ2-7; the D gene is possibly TRBD2 (5 bases). CDR3 length: 15 amino acids. V was trimmed by 2 bases and J by 0 bases, leaving 11 bases between them. CDR1 is LGHNA and CDR2 is YNFKEQ in the germline V gene. CDR3 region: CASSQNLAYSYEQYF. The CDR3, as DNA: TGTGCCAGCAGCCAAAACCTAGCTTACTCCTACGAGCAGTACTTC.

The chain has TRBV11-2 and TRBJ2-1; 8 bases are a match to TRBD2. The junction had 8 bases not matched to a gene; V was cut back by 3 bases and J by 10 bases. This CDR3 is built from 14 residues. The germline V gene encodes CDR1 SGHAT and CDR2 FQNNGV. This chain's CDR3 is CASSFVAGSREQFF. CDR3 coding DNA: TGTGCCAGCAGCTTCGTAGCGGGATCGCGGGAGCAGTTCTTC.

V and J are TRBV6-5 and TRBJ1-1; 9 bases line up with TRBD1. The length of the CDR3 is 14 residues. In germline, CDR1 is MNHEY, CDR2 SVGAGI. Trimming took 6 bases from V and 1 from J; bases not matched to a gene: 3. The CDR3 DNA is TGTGCCAGCAGGGGGACAGGGCAGAACACTGAAGCTTTCTTT. Translated: CASRGTGQNTEAFF.

The V and J genes are TRBV7-7 and TRBJ2-5; 12 bases are shared with TRBD2. The CDR3 is 17 amino acids. Germline loops: CDR1 SSHAT, CDR2 FNYEAQ (reference sequence). V lost 3 bases, J lost 1 base, and 6 bases stayed unmatched. Written as DNA, the CDR3 is TGTGCCAGCAGCTTGCGGGGGGGACTAGCGGGCCAAGAGACCCAGTACTTC. Its protein is CASSLRGGLAGQETQYF. The complete variable domain, with remaining parts taken from reference TRBV7-7 and TRBJ2-5, reads GAGVSQSPRYKVTKRGQDVTLRCDPISSHATLYWYQQALGQGPEFLTYFNYEAQPDKSGLPSDRFSAERPEGSISTLTIQRTEQRDSAMYRCASSLRGGLAGQETQYFGPGTRLLVL.

The CDR3 region has the DNA TGCGCCAGCAGCTCGGGACAGGGACAAGAGACCCAGTACTTC. Translated: CASSSGQGQETQYF. The rearrangement joins TRBV5-1 to TRBJ2-5; 9 nucleotides line up with TRBD1. The CDR3 covers 14 residues. CDR1 is SGHRS, CDR2 YFSETQ, per germline. Trimming removed 3 bases from V and 2 bases from J; junction bases left unmatched: 2.

The CDR3 region is CASRLGGTGGNQPQHF. The CDR3 DNA reads TGTGCCAGCAGGCTGGGAGGGACAGGGGGTAATCAGCCCCAGCATTTT. The gene calls are TRBV27 and TRBJ1-5; 11 bases map to TRBD1. CDR3 length equals 16 residues. The V gene's germline CDR1 is MNHEY and CDR2 SMNVEV (reference sequence). The junction had 8 bases not matched to a gene; V was cut back by 6 bases and J by 4 bases.

On this clone itself: Other DNA sequences of this sample code for an identical CDR3. The gene calls are TRBV5-1 and TRBJ2-2; possible D gene TRBD1, 6 bases. CDR1 is SGHRS, CDR2 YFSETQ, per germline. This CDR3 comprises 15 residues. The ends were cut back, 0 bases at V and 2 bases at J, with 8 bases in the middle. The CDR3 is CASSLEQGNTGELFF. DNA of the CDR3: TGCGCCAGCAGCTTGGAACAGGGAAACACCGGGGAGCTGTTTTTT.

V usage is TRBV30 and J usage is TRBJ2-5; TRBD2 aligns across 12 bases. The CDR3 spans 15 residues. CDR1 and CDR2 from the germline V gene are GTSNPN and SVGIG (reference sequence). The V segment lost 5 bases and the J segment 5 bases; nucleotides outside the gene matches: 9. In DNA, the CDR3 is TGTGCCTGGCGGACTAGCGGGAACCCAATGGAGACCCAGTACTTC. Translating it yields CAWRTSGNPMETQYF.

This chain joins TRBV11-2 and TRBJ2-5, with TRBD2 identical over 7 bases. This CDR3 contains 13 residues. Trimming removed 5 bases from V and 5 bases from J; junction bases left unmatched: 5. Germline V gene lookup returns CDR1 SGHAT and CDR2 FQNNGV. This CDR3 reads CASSPFGRETQYF. The CDR3 nucleotides read TGTGCCAGCAGCCCCTTCGGGAGGGAGACCCAGTACTTC. Full variable domain (missing parts from reference TRBV11-2 and TRBJ2-5): EAGVAQSPRYKIIEKRQSVAFWCNPISGHATLYWYQQILGQGPKLLIQFQNNGVVDDSQLPKDRFSAERLKGVDSTLKIQPAKLEDSAVYLCASSPFGRETQYFGPGTRLLVL.

The rearrangement joins TRBV5-1 to TRBJ2-1; 10 positions match TRBD2. V dropped 0 bases and J dropped 3; count of bases not matched to a gene: 0. Looked up from germline, CDR1 is SGHRS and CDR2 is YFSETQ. The CDR3 is made up of 15 amino acids. This chain's CDR3 is CASSLGTSGYNEQFF. CDR3 DNA: TGCGCCAGCAGCTTGGGGACTAGCGGCTACAATGAGCAGTTCTTC.

The J gene is TRBJ1-1, the V gene TRBV18; 8 nucleotides line up with TRBD1. J gave up 3 bases and V 5 bases, and 8 bases lay outside the gene matches. This CDR3 is 15 amino acids long. Germline-derived CDR1 and CDR2 are KGHSH and LQKENI. The CDR3 is CASSSTDRDDTEAFF. The CDR3 DNA follows: TGTGCCAGCTCATCTACGGACAGGGATGACACTGAAGCTTTCTTT.

This rearrangement joins TRBV1 to TRBJ2-1; TRBD2 reflects the table's D call only, with no check against the DNA. TRBV1 counts as a pseudogene. The CDR3 runs to 17 residues. Here the CDR3 DNA reads TGCACCAGCAGCCAAGATAGTAGGCTAGCGGGAGGGGATGAGCAGTTCTTC. Translating gives CTSSQDSRLAGGDEQFF.

V gene TRBV29-1 combines with J gene TRBJ1-1, with D perhaps matching TRBD1 (6 bases). The length of the CDR3 is 12 residues. Germline V lookup: CDR1 SQVTM, CDR2 ANQGSEA. With 5 bases removed from V and 12 bases from J, the gap between germline ends came to 19 bases. The CDR3: CSVTNRVGFPFF. CDR3 in DNA: TGCAGCGTTACAAACAGGGTAGGATTTCCTTTCTTT.

The CDR3 is CASSLRAGANTEAFF. The CDR3 DNA follows: TGCGCCAGCAGCTTGCGGGCAGGGGCGAACACTGAAGCTTTCTTT. The chain carries TRBV5-1 and TRBJ1-1; TRBD1 might be the D (6 bases). Trimming pared 1 base from V and 1 base from J, leaving 11 bases between. This CDR3 contains 15 residues. CDR1 SGHRS and CDR2 YFSETQ come from the germline V gene.

The rearrangement joins TRBV7-9 to TRBJ1-1, with D unresolved. Germline values: CDR1 SEHNR, CDR2 FQNEAQ (reference sequence). The CDR3 runs to 11 residues. The V gene lost 3 bases and the J gene lost 8 bases, with 7 bases spanning the gap. CDR3 residues: CASSLRAEAFF. DNA for the CDR3: TGTGCCAGCAGCTTGAGAGCGGAAGCTTTCTTT. Drawing the rest from reference TRBV7-9 and TRBJ1-1, the complete variable domain is DTGVSQNPRHKITKRGQNVTFRCDPISEHNRLYWYRQTLGQGPEFLTYFQNEAQLEKSRLLSDRFSAERPKGSFSTLEIQRTEQGDSAMYLCASSLRAEAFFGQGTRLTVV.

J is TRBJ1-1 and V is TRBV7-2; D remains ambiguous. The CDR3 runs to 13 residues. With 3 bases removed from V and 0 bases from J, the gap between germline ends came to 5 bases. Looked up from germline, CDR1 is SGHTA and CDR2 is FQGNSA. The CDR3: CASSFQVNTEAFF. As DNA, the CDR3 is TGTGCCAGCAGCTTCCAGGTGAACACTGAAGCTTTCTTT.

The chain recombines TRBV5-1 with TRBJ2-7; no reliable D call. The V gene lost 0 bases and the J gene lost 1 base, with 5 bases spanning the gap. In germline, CDR1 is SGHRS, CDR2 YFSETQ. This CDR3 has 13 residues. DNA for the CDR3: TGCGCCAGCAGCTTGGTCCGATCCTACGAGCAGTACTTC. This encodes CASSLVRSYEQYF.

This chain joins TRBV14 and TRBJ2-7, with D uncertain. Trimming removed 0 bases at V and 7 bases at J, with 13 bases between. This CDR3 is built from 14 residues. CDR1 and CDR2 from the germline V gene are SGHDN and FVKESK. The CDR3 region is CASSQDPPPWEQYF. CDR3 coding DNA: TGTGCCAGCAGCCAAGATCCCCCACCCTGGGAGCAGTACTTC.